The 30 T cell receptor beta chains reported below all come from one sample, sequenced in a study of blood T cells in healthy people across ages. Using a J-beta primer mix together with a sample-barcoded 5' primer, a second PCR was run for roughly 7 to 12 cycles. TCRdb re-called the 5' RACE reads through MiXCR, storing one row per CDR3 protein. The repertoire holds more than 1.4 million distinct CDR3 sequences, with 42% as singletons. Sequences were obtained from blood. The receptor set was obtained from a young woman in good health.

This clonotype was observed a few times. The CDR3 DNA reads as TGTGCCAGCAGCTTCAGCGGGGGGGGGACCGGGGAGCTGTTTTTT. It specifies CASSFSGGGTGELFF. The rearrangement uses TRBV6-5 and TRBJ2-2; TRBD2 agrees at 10 bases. This CDR3 comprises 15 residues. The ends lost 6 bases at V and 5 bases at J; junction bases unmatched: 6. Germline V lookup: CDR1 MNHEY, CDR2 SVGAGI.

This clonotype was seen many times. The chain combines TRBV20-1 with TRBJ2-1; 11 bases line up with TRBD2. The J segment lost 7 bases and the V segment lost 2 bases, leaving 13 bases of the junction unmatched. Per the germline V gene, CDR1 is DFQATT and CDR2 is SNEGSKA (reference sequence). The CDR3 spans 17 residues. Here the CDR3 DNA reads TGCAGTGCTAGAACGAAGACTAGCGGGAACCCCTGGAATGAGCAGTTCTTC. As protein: CSARTKTSGNPWNEQFF.

The CDR3: CSAIGRAVYNEQFF. The CDR3 DNA reads as TGCAGTGCTATCGGACGAGCGGTTTACAATGAGCAGTTCTTC. The chain employs TRBV20-1 and TRBJ2-1, with D perhaps matching TRBD2 (5 bases). CDR1 and CDR2 (germline): DFQATT, SNEGSKA (reference sequence). Trimming pared 4 bases from V and 4 bases from J, leaving 14 bases between. This CDR3 comprises 14 residues.

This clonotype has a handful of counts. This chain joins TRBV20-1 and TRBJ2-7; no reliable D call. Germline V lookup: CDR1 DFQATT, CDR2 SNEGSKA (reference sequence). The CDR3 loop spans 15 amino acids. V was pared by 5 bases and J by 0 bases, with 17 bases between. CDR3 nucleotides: TGCAGTGCTCCTGGCCGGCTGGGCCCCTCCTACGAGCAGTACTTC. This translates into CSAPGRLGPSYEQYF.

The CDR3 sequence is CAIAGQDYGYTF. The CDR3 bases are TGTGCCATCGCTGGGCAGGACTATGGCTACACCTTC. J is TRBJ1-2 and V is TRBV10-3; D ambiguous. Germline loops: CDR1 ENHRY, CDR2 SYGVKD. Trimming shortened V by 8 bases and J by 3 bases, and 10 bases separated the two germline ends. This CDR3 comprises 12 residues.

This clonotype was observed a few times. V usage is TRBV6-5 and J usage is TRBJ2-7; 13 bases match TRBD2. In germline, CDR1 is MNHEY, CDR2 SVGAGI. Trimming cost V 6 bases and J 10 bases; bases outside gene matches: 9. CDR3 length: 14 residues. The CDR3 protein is CASRSGTSGISQYF. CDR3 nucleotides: TGTGCCAGCAGGTCCGGGACTAGCGGGATTTCTCAGTACTTC.

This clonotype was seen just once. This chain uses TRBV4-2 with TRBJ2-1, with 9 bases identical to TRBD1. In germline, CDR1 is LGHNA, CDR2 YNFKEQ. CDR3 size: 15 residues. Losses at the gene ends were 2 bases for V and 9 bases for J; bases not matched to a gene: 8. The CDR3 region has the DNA TGTGCCAGCAGCCAATCGGGACAGGGTGACGGTGAGCAGTTCTTC. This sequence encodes CASSQSGQGDGEQFF.

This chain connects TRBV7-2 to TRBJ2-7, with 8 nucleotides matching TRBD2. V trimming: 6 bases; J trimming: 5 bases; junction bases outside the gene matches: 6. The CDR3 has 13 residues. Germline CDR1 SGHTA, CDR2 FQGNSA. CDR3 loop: CASRPGLADEQYF. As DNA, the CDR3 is TGTGCCAGCAGACCTGGACTAGCAGACGAGCAGTACTTC.

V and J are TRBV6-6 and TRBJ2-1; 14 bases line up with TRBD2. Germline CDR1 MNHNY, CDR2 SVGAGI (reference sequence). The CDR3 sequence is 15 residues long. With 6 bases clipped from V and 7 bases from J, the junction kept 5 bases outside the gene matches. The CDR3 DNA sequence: TGTGCCAGCAGGCCTGGGACTAGCGGGAGTAATGAGCAGTTCTTC. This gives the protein CASRPGTSGSNEQFF.

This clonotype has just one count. This CDR3 reads CASSSGLAERPYNEQFF. CDR3 DNA sequence: TGTGCCAGCAGCTCGGGACTAGCGGAGAGGCCTTACAATGAGCAGTTCTTC. The gene calls are TRBV13 and TRBJ2-1, with 11 bases identical to TRBD2. The CDR3 has 17 amino acids. The V and J ends lost 4 bases and 4 bases, in that order; junction bases with no gene match: 9. Germline CDR1 PRHDT, CDR2 FYEKMQ (reference sequence).

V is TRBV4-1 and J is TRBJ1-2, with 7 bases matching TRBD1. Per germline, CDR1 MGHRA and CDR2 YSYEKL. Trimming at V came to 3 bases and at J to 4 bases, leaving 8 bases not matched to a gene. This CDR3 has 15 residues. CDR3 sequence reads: CASSQQQGTGYGYTF. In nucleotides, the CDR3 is TGCGCCAGCAGCCAGCAACAGGGGACCGGCTATGGCTACACCTTC.

Written as DNA, the CDR3 is TGTGCCAGCAGTTACGTCCAGCGGGAGGATCACAATGAGCAGTTCTTC. Protein: CASSYVQREDHNEQFF. The chain employs TRBV6-6 and TRBJ2-1, with TRBD2 identical over 9 bases. CDR1 is MNHNY and CDR2 is SVGAGI in the germline V gene (reference sequence). V lost 2 bases to trimming and J lost 5 bases; unmatched junction nucleotides: 7. The CDR3 sequence is 16 residues long.

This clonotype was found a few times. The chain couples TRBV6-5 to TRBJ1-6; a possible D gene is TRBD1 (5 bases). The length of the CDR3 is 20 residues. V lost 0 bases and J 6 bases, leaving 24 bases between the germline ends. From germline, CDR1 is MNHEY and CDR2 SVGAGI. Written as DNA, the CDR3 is TGTGCCAGCAGTTACTCCCCACCTTCGACAGTCTTCTCCCTTAATTCACCCCTCCACTTT. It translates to CASSYSPPSTVFSLNSPLHF.

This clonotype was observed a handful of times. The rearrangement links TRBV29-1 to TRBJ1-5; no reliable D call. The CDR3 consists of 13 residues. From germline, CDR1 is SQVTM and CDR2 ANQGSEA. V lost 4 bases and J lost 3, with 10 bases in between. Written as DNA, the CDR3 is TGCAGCGTTGGTGAGATACTCAATCAGCCCCAGCATTTT. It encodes CSVGEILNQPQHF.

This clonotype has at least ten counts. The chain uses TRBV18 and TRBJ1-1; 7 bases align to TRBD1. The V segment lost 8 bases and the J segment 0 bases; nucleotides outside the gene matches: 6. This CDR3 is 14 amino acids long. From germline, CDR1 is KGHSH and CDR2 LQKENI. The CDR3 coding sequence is TGTGCCAGCAGCCCACAGGGGTTGAACACTGAAGCTTTCTTT. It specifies CASSPQGLNTEAFF. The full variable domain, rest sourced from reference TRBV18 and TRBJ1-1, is NAGVMQNPRHLVRRRGQEARLRCSPMKGHSHVYWYRQLPEEGLKFMVYLQKENIIDESGMPKERFSAEFPKEGPSILRIQQVVRGDSAAYFCASSPQGLNTEAFFGQGTRLTVV.

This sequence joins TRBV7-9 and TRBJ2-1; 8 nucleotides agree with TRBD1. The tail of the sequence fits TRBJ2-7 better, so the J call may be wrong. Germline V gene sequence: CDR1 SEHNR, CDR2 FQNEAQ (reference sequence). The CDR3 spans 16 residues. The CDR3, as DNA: TGTGCCAGCAGCCCGTGGACAGGGAACTCCTACAATGAGCAGTACTTC. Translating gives CASSPWTGNSYNEQYF.

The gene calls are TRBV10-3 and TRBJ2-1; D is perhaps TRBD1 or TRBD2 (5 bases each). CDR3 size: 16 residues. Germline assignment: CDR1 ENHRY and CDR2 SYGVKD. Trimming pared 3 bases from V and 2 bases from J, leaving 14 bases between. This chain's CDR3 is CAISDLGTAPYNEQFF. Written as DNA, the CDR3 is TGTGCCATCAGTGATCTAGGGACGGCCCCCTACAATGAGCAGTTCTTC.

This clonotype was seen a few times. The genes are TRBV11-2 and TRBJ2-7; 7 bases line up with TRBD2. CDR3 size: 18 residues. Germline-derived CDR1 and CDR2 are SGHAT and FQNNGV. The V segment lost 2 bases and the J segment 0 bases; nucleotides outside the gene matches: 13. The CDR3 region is CASSLLVSSGKSSYEQYF. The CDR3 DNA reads TGTGCCAGCAGCTTATTGGTGTCTAGCGGAAAGAGCTCCTACGAGCAGTACTTC.

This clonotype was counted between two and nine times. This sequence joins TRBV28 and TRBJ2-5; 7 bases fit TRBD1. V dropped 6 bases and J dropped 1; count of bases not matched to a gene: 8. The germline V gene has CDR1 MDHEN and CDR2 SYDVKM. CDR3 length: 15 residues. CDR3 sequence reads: CASRSKGTAQETQYF. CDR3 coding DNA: TGTGCCAGCAGATCTAAAGGGACAGCCCAAGAGACCCAGTACTTC.

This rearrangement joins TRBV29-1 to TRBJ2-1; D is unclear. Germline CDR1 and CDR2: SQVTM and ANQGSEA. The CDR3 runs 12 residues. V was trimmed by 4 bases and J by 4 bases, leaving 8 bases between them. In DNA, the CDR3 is TGCAGCGTTGCGACTCAATACAATGAGCAGTTCTTC. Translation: CSVATQYNEQFF.

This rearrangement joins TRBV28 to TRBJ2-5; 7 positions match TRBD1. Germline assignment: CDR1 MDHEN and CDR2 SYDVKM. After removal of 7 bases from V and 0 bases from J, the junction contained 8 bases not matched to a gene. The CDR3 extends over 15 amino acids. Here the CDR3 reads CASTSGQKNQETQYF. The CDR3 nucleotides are TGTGCCAGCACCTCGGGACAGAAAAACCAAGAGACCCAGTACTTC.

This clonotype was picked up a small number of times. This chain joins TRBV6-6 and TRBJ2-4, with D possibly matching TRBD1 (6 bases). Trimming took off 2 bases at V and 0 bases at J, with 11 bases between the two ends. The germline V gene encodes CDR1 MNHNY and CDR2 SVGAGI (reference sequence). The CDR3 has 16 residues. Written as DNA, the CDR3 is TGTGCCAGCAGTTACAGGACAGTTCTAGCCAAAAACATTCAGTACTTC. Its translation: CASSYRTVLAKNIQYF.

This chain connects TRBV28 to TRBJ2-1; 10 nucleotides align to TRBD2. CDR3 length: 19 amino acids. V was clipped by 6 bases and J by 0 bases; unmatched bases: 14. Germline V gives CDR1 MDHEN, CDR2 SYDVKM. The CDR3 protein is CASSQLRLAGVVSYNEQFF. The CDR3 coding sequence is TGTGCCAGCAGCCAACTGCGTCTAGCGGGGGTCGTCTCCTACAATGAGCAGTTCTTC.

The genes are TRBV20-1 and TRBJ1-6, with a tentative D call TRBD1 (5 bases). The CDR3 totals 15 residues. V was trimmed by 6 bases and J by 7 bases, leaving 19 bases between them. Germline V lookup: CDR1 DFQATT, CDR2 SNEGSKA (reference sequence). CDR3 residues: CSAREGRGNNSPLHF. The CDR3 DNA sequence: TGCAGTGCCAGGGAGGGGCGGGGGAACAATTCACCCCTCCACTTT.

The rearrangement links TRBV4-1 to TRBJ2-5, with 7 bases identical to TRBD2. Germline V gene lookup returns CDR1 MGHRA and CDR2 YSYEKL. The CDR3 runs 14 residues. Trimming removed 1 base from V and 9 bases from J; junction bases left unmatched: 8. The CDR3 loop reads CASSQAGLREAQYF. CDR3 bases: TGCGCCAGCAGCCAAGCGGGACTTCGGGAGGCCCAGTACTTC.

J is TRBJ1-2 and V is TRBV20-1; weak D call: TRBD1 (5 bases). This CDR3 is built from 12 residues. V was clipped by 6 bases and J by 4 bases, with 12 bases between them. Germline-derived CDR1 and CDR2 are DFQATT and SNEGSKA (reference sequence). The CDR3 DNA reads TGCAGTGCGGAACGGGACCTCTATGGCTACACCTTC. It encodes CSAERDLYGYTF.

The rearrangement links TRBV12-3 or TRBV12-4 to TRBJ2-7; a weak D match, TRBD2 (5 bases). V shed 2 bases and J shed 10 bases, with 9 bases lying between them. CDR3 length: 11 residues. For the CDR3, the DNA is TGTGCCAGCAGTTTAAAGGAGGCCCAGTACTTC. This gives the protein CASSLKEAQYF.

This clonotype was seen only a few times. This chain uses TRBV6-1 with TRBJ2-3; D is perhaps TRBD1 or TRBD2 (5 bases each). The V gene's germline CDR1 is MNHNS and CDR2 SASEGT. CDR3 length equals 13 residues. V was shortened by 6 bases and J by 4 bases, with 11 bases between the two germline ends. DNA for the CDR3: TGTGCCAGCAGGGAGACAGCGGCAGATACGCAGTATTTT. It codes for CASRETAADTQYF.

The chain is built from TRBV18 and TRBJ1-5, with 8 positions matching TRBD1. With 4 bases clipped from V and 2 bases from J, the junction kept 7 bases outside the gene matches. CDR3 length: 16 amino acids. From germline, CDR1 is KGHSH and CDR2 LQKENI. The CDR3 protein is CASSQRTGNGNQPQHF. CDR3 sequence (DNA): TGTGCCAGCTCACAACGGACAGGGAACGGCAATCAGCCCCAGCATTTT.

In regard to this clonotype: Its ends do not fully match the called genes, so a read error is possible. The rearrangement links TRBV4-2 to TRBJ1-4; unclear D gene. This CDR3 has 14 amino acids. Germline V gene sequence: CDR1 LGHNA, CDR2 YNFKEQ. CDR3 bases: TGTGCCAGCAGCCAAAGTCGGGAGAATGAAGAACTGTTTTTT. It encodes CASSQSRENEELFF.